This entry lists 20 T cell receptor beta chains sequenced from one sample in a study of blood T cell repertoires in COVID-19. Clones were sequenced by immunoSEQ multiplex PCR, and TCRdb holds only the in-frame ones, with some missing. The sample lists under 300,000 clones; approximately 87% were seen once. The material sequenced was peripheral blood. These receptors all come from a man aged 55 to 69 with acute or convalescent COVID-19.

The rearrangement links TRBV6-2 or TRBV6-3 to TRBJ2-7, with 7 bases identical to TRBD2. Unmatched junction bases numbered 13, after V lost 6 bases and J lost 5 bases. The germline CDR1 and CDR2 sequences are MNHEY and SVGEGT. The CDR3 is made up of 15 amino acids. The DNA of the CDR3 is TGTGCCAGCAGCCGCCTGGGCGGGAGTCTCCACGAGCAGTACTTC. Protein: CASSRLGGSLHEQYF.

This chain connects TRBV7-2 to TRBJ1-5, with 7 bases matching TRBD1. The V gene end was trimmed by 4 bases and the J gene end by 3 bases; junction bases not matched to a gene: 6. This CDR3 region has 15 residues. CDR1 and CDR2 from the germline V gene are SGHTA and FQGNSA. CDR3: CASSSVTGVNQPQHF. As DNA, the CDR3 is TGTGCCAGCAGCTCTGTTACAGGGGTCAATCAGCCCCAGCATTTT.

The DNA of the CDR3 is TGTGCCAGCAGTCGGGACAGGGGCCTCTACACCTTC. It is translated as CASSRDRGLYTF. The chain joins TRBV6-2 or TRBV6-3 to TRBJ1-2, with 10 bases that match TRBD1. The CDR3 runs 12 residues. Germline values: CDR1 MNHEY, CDR2 SVGEGT. V lost 5 bases to trimming and J lost 10 bases; unmatched junction nucleotides: 4.

V gene TRBV7-2 combines with J gene TRBJ1-1; D gene ambiguous. Germline CDR1 SGHTA, CDR2 FQGNSA. The length of the CDR3 is 13 residues. V was shortened by 4 bases and J by 10 bases, with 16 bases between the two germline ends. The CDR3 loop is CASSYRGQDRAFF. The CDR3 nucleotides are TGTGCCAGCAGCTACCGAGGGCAGGACCGAGCTTTCTTT.

The chain uses TRBV4-3 and TRBJ2-1, with 11 bases identical to TRBD2. Germline CDR1 is LGHNA and CDR2 is YSLEER. J was trimmed by 4 bases and V by 4 bases; bases with no gene match: 6. The CDR3 extends over 16 amino acids. The CDR3 nucleotides read TGCGCCAGCAGCCCCGCTAGCGGGGGGTCTTACAATGAGCAGTTCTTC. This codes for CASSPASGGSYNEQFF.

This chain uses TRBV5-1 with TRBJ2-7; D is uncertain. This CDR3 has 16 residues. Trimming pared 0 bases from V and 5 bases from J, leaving 18 bases between. CDR1 and CDR2 (germline): SGHRS, YFSETQ. The CDR3 region is CASSLVFEAVSHEQYF. CDR3 in DNA: TGCGCCAGCAGCTTGGTTTTCGAGGCAGTATCCCACGAGCAGTACTTC.

The chain joins TRBV7-2 to TRBJ2-4; D is unclear. This CDR3 is 15 amino acids long. Trimming left V 4 bases short and J 2 bases short, with 12 bases between. Germline CDR1 and CDR2: SGHTA and FQGNSA. CDR3 residues: CASSSDLGSKNIQYF. The DNA for the CDR3 is TGTGCCAGCAGCTCAGACTTGGGTTCCAAAAACATTCAGTACTTC.

The chain employs TRBV30 and TRBJ1-3, with a possible D match to TRBD1 (6 bases). The CDR3 covers 15 residues. Germline V gene sequence: CDR1 GTSNPN, CDR2 SVGIG (reference sequence). The V and J ends lost 1 base and 0 bases respectively, with 10 bases between them. The CDR3 bases are TGTGCCTGGAGTGGACAGGCCTTCTCTGGAAACACCATATATTTT. Residues: CAWSGQAFSGNTIYF.

This clone was detected a few times. The chain couples TRBV11-1 to TRBJ2-7, with D possibly being TRBD1 (6 bases). V was shortened by 2 bases and J by 2 bases, with 7 bases between the two germline ends. In germline, CDR1 is SGHAT, CDR2 FQDESV (reference sequence). There are 13 residues in the CDR3. CDR3 in DNA: TGTGCCAGCAGCTTAACAGGGCCCTACGAGCAGTACTTC. Its protein is CASSLTGPYEQYF.

The chain is built from TRBV19 and TRBJ2-2; 13 positions match TRBD2. The germline gives CDR1 LNHDA, CDR2 SQIVND (reference sequence). CDR3 length equals 15 residues. Trimming cost V 6 bases and J 4 bases; bases outside gene matches: 2. The CDR3 sequence: CASRLAGGLTGELFF. DNA of the CDR3: TGTGCCAGTAGACTAGCGGGGGGGCTCACCGGGGAGCTGTTTTTT. The variable domain in full, completed from reference TRBV19 and TRBJ2-2, reads DGGITQSPKYLFRKEGQNVTLSCEQNLNHDAMYWYRQDPGQGLRLIYYSQIVNDFQKGDIAEGYSVSREKKESFPLTVTSAQKNPTAFYLCASRLAGGLTGELFFGEGSRLTVL.

This chain joins TRBV9 and TRBJ1-4, with unresolved D. Per germline, CDR1 SGDLS and CDR2 YYNGEE. The CDR3 length is 14 residues. V was trimmed by 4 bases and J by 2 bases, leaving 9 bases between them. CDR3 in amino acids: CASSPGPTNEKLFF. In nucleotides, the CDR3 is TGTGCCAGCAGCCCCGGTCCCACTAATGAAAAACTGTTTTTT.

This clone occurred a few times. The J gene is TRBJ1-2, the V gene TRBV7-8; 7 positions match TRBD1. With V trimmed by 5 bases and J by 4 bases, 7 bases remained unmatched. The V gene's germline CDR1 is SGHVS and CDR2 FQNEAQ. This CDR3 is 14 amino acids long. In DNA, the CDR3 is TGTGCCAGCAGCCCGACAGGGTCGGTCTATGGCTACACCTTC. Amino acid sequence: CASSPTGSVYGYTF.

The chain uses TRBV9 and TRBJ1-6; 7 bases fit TRBD1. Germline CDR1 reads SGDLS; CDR2 reads YYNGEE. This CDR3 is 14 amino acids long. J gave up 7 bases and V 4 bases, and 5 bases lay outside the gene matches. The CDR3 loop reads CASSPRTGNSPLHF. DNA for the CDR3: TGTGCCAGCAGCCCTCGGACAGGAAATTCACCCCTCCACTTT.

This clone appeared a single time. The chain joins TRBV6-2 or TRBV6-3 to TRBJ2-5, with D hard to call. Trimming took 2 bases from V and 5 from J, leaving 6 bases between them. CDR1 is MNHEY and CDR2 is SVGEGT in the germline V gene. The CDR3 extends over 12 amino acids. The CDR3 sequence: CASSYPGETQYF. The CDR3 DNA sequence: TGTGCCAGCAGTTACCCCGGTGAGACCCAGTACTTC.

The chain combines TRBV11-3 with TRBJ2-7; 7 bases line up with TRBD2. The CDR3 is 15 amino acids. CDR1 is SGHNT, CDR2 YENEEA, per germline. Trimming removed 2 bases from V and 3 bases from J; junction bases left unmatched: 7. Here the CDR3 reads CASSLYGEGDYEQYF. CDR3 DNA: TGTGCCAGCAGCTTATACGGGGAGGGAGACTACGAGCAGTACTTC.

The genes are TRBV18 and TRBJ2-7; 9 positions match TRBD1. CDR1 is KGHSH and CDR2 is LQKENI in the germline V gene. The V and J ends lost 3 bases and 3 bases, in that order; junction bases with no gene match: 3. The CDR3 runs 14 residues. CDR3 bases: TGTGCCAGCTCACCGGGACAGGGAAACTACGAGCAGTACTTC. This encodes CASSPGQGNYEQYF.

This chain links TRBV27 with TRBJ2-7; 10 positions match TRBD1. This CDR3 has 14 amino acids. Trimming took 5 bases from V and 3 from J; bases not matched to a gene: 4. From germline, CDR1 is MNHEY and CDR2 SMNVEV (reference sequence). CDR3 sequence reads: CASSKGQGFYEQYF. Here the CDR3 DNA reads TGTGCCAGCAGTAAGGGACAGGGGTTCTACGAGCAGTACTTC.

This clone has only one observation. The V call is TRBV6-1, the J call TRBJ1-2; D is unresolved. This CDR3 spans 15 amino acids. V lost 2 bases to trimming and J lost 7 bases, with 17 bases between them. CDR1 and CDR2 from the germline V gene are MNHNS and SASEGT. The CDR3 nucleotides read TGTGCCAGCAGTGAACTTTACCGTCCTATCTCTGGCTACACCTTC. Translation gives CASSELYRPISGYTF.

The chain couples TRBV10-3 to TRBJ2-7, with 7 bases fitting TRBD1. The CDR3 consists of 14 residues. Germline assignment: CDR1 ENHRY and CDR2 SYGVKD. Losses at the gene ends were 10 bases for V and 2 bases for J; bases not matched to a gene: 11. The CDR3 bases are TGTGCCACCCAAGACCGGGACAGTCCCTACGAGCAGTACTTC. It encodes CATQDRDSPYEQYF.

The chain joins TRBV4-3 to TRBJ2-7; D is perhaps TRBD1 (5 bases). Germline V gene data show CDR1 as LGHNA and CDR2 as YSLEER. The CDR3 extends over 13 amino acids. V was trimmed by 1 base and J by 6 bases, leaving 10 bases between them. In nucleotides, the CDR3 is TGCGCCAGCAGCCAAGTGGTTCAGGGCGAGCAGTACTTC. This gives the protein CASSQVVQGEQYF.